The T cell receptor beta chain under discussion was sequenced for a study of cytomegalovirus exposure and HLA in healthy donors. The overall study: Counted in an early data release were about 80 million unique TCRs from HLA-typed donors. General study results and limits: Common viral pathogens seemed to be connected with several of the most significant clusters, according to a later analysis.

PCR primers comprised 60 Vbeta and 13 Jbeta primers. This table comes from immunoSEQ multiplex PCR, and its TCRdb copy is limited to in-frame clones, with some not included. The repertoire shows around 140,000 clones; the top ten hold approximately 1%. Germline CDR1 GTSNPN, CDR2 SVGIG (reference sequence). V was pared by 3 bases and J by 4 bases, with 6 bases of the junction left unmatched. This CDR3 spans 14 amino acids. As to this clone: What it recognizes is unknown.

The clonotype comes from a male donor in good health and CMV-seronegative. Material for sequencing was PBMCs. The chain carries TRBV30 and TRBJ1-5; 7 bases are shared with TRBD1. The DNA of the CDR3 is TGTGCCTGGAGCACACAGGGGTCGAATCAGCCCCAGCATTTT. Translation: CAWSTQGSNQPQHF.